These 27 T cell receptor beta chains were sequenced from one sample in a study of T cell responses to AZD1222 COVID-19 vaccine. Sequencing was performed with immunoSEQ multiplex PCR; in TCRdb, only in-frame clones are kept and a portion is missing. The sample lists about 85,000 clones, around 90% occurring once. Sequences were derived from peripheral blood, sampled on day 0 of AZD1222 vaccination. These receptors all come from an adult in good health.

The gene calls are TRBV11-3 and TRBJ2-2; D unresolved. Germline CDR1 is SGHNT and CDR2 is YENEEA. Deletions cut 5 bases from V and 0 bases from J, with 1 base between. The CDR3 covers 12 residues. The chain's CDR3 is CASSPNTGELFF. CDR3 DNA: TGTGCCAGCAGCCCGAACACCGGGGAGCTGTTTTTT.

The CDR3 reads CASRPAQDYNSPLHF. Written as DNA, the CDR3 is TGTGCCAGCAGACCTGCGCAGGACTATAATTCACCCCTCCACTTT. The rearrangement uses TRBV2 and TRBJ1-6; D not resolved. Trimming shortened V by 6 bases and J by 3 bases, and 12 bases separated the two germline ends. Germline CDR1 is SNHLY and CDR2 is FYNNEI. The CDR3 totals 15 residues.

The CDR3, as DNA: TGTGCCAGCAGTGAATCTAGCGGGTCCACCGGGGAGCTGTTTTTT. Residues: CASSESSGSTGELFF. The chain combines TRBV2 with TRBJ2-2, with 8 bases aligning to TRBD2. The germline gives CDR1 SNHLY, CDR2 FYNNEI. V was pared by 2 bases and J by 4 bases, with 3 bases of the junction left unmatched. This CDR3 has 15 amino acids.

The CDR3 nucleotides read TGTGCCAGCTCACCAAGGGGCCCGGAAGATTCACCCCTCCACTTT. It specifies CASSPRGPEDSPLHF. V usage is TRBV18 and J usage is TRBJ1-6; a weak D match, TRBD1 (5 bases). CDR3 length equals 15 residues. CDR1 KGHSH and CDR2 LQKENI come from the germline V gene. The V end was cut by 2 bases, the J end by 8 bases, with 13 bases between.

CDR3 nucleotides: TGCAGCGTTGTTAAGGGGGCAGGCAATCAGCCCCAGCATTTT. Amino acids: CSVVKGAGNQPQHF. The chain recombines TRBV29-1 with TRBJ1-5; TRBD1 agrees at 7 bases. The CDR3 has 14 amino acids. V was clipped by 4 bases and J by 2 bases; unmatched bases: 5. Germline values: CDR1 SQVTM, CDR2 ANQGSEA.

The chain recombines TRBV2 with TRBJ2-7; 9 bases are a match to TRBD2. This CDR3 comprises 14 residues. CDR1 and CDR2 (germline): SNHLY, FYNNEI. The trim removed 5 bases at V and 5 bases at J, leaving 7 bases unmatched. The CDR3 spells CASSRAGGPNEQYF. The CDR3 DNA is TGTGCCAGCAGTCGAGCGGGAGGACCCAACGAGCAGTACTTC.

The chain couples TRBV13 to TRBJ1-2; D gene uncertain. CDR3 size: 12 residues. Looked up from germline, CDR1 is PRHDT and CDR2 is FYEKMQ (reference sequence). The V end was cut by 5 bases, the J end by 4 bases, with 8 bases between. CDR3 loop: CASSLTRYGYTF. The CDR3 DNA reads TGTGCCAGCAGCCTGACTCGCTATGGCTACACCTTC. The variable domain in full, completed from reference TRBV13 and TRBJ1-2, reads AAGVIQSPRHLIKEKRETATLKCYPIPRHDTVYWYQQGPGQDPQFLISFYEKMQSDKGSIPDRFSAQQFSDYHSELNMSSLELGDSALYFCASSLTRYGYTFGSGTRLTVV.

The V call is TRBV5-4, the J call TRBJ1-6; D is ambiguous. Germline V gives CDR1 SGHNT, CDR2 YYREEE (reference sequence). V lost 0 bases and J 9 bases, leaving 13 bases between the germline ends. This CDR3 comprises 15 residues. The CDR3 loop reads CASSLEQVVGSPLHF. CDR3 nucleotide sequence: TGTGCCAGCAGCTTGGAGCAGGTTGTTGGTTCACCCCTCCACTTT.

This clone was detected once. The V call is TRBV30, the J call TRBJ2-1; 15 bases are shared with TRBD2. Looked up from germline, CDR1 is GTSNPN and CDR2 is SVGIG (reference sequence). With V trimmed by 1 base and J by 8 bases, 6 bases remained unmatched. This CDR3 has 16 amino acids. DNA for the CDR3: TGTGCCTGGAGTGGACGGACTAGCGGGAGGGTCTATGAGCAGTTCTTC. It codes for CAWSGRTSGRVYEQFF.

The chain combines TRBV15 with TRBJ1-2; a possible D gene is TRBD1 (5 bases). V shed 2 bases and J shed 0 bases, with 13 bases lying between them. There are 16 residues in the CDR3. Germline-derived CDR1 and CDR2 are LNHNV and YYDKDF (reference sequence). The DNA of the CDR3 is TGTGCCACCAGCAGACACCAGGGCAGGGCTAACTATGGCTACACCTTC. Its translation: CATSRHQGRANYGYTF.

V is TRBV25-1 and J is TRBJ1-5, with no clear D. This CDR3 is 13 amino acids long. Germline-derived CDR1 and CDR2 are MGHDK and SYGVNS. The germline V and J ends were trimmed by 2 bases and 3 bases, with 5 bases remaining between them. CDR3 sequence: CASSEGYNQPQHF. The CDR3 DNA reads TGTGCCAGCAGTGAAGGGTACAATCAGCCCCAGCATTTT.

The DNA of the CDR3 is TGTGCCAGCAGTAGAGGGACTAGCGGGAGGGCCTTCTACGAGCAGTACTTC. Residues: CASSRGTSGRAFYEQYF. The V call is TRBV27, the J call TRBJ2-7; 16 bases line up with TRBD2. This CDR3 is built from 17 residues. V lost 5 bases, J lost 3 bases, and 7 bases stayed unmatched. CDR1 and CDR2 (germline): MNHEY, SMNVEV (reference sequence).

This clone was observed once. V gene TRBV15 combines with J gene TRBJ1-5, with D hard to call. This CDR3 contains 15 residues. Germline assignment: CDR1 LNHNV and CDR2 YYDKDF (reference sequence). Trimming cost V 0 bases and J 4 bases, with 10 bases left between them. As DNA, the CDR3 is TGTGCCACCAGCAGAGATCGGATGGGGAATCAGCCCCAGCATTTT. The encoded protein is CATSRDRMGNQPQHF.

The V gene is TRBV23-1, the J gene TRBJ2-7, with unresolved D. TRBV23-1 has ORF status, its function being uncertain. V dropped 3 bases and J dropped 6 bases, with 18 bases sitting between them. The CDR3 loop spans 15 amino acids. CDR3 loop: CASSHKRDIFSEQYF. The CDR3 nucleotides are TGCGCCAGCAGTCACAAGCGAGACATATTCTCCGAGCAGTACTTC.

The CDR3 DNA reads as TGTGCCAGCAGTCGGGGAGGCGGCTACACCTTC. Amino acid sequence: CASSRGGGYTF. The rearrangement uses TRBV28 and TRBJ1-2; D remains ambiguous. CDR1 and CDR2 (germline): MDHEN, SYDVKM. This CDR3 region has 11 residues. The V end lost 5 bases, the J end lost 8 bases, and 9 bases lay between the germline ends.

This rearrangement joins TRBV6-5 to TRBJ1-2; no clear D. Germline assignment: CDR1 MNHEY and CDR2 SVGAGI. Trimming left V 5 bases short and J 2 bases short, with 15 bases between. The CDR3 extends over 15 amino acids. The CDR3 here is CASSHPPGRNYGYTF. The CDR3 DNA reads TGTGCCAGCAGTCACCCGCCGGGCCGAAACTATGGCTACACCTTC.

V gene TRBV6-5 combines with J gene TRBJ2-4, with TRBD1 as a possible D gene (6 bases). The CDR3 contains 16 residues. Trimming pared 4 bases from V and 0 bases from J, leaving 13 bases between. The germline V gene encodes CDR1 MNHEY and CDR2 SVGAGI. The CDR3 loop is CASSSRDKLAKNIQYF. The CDR3 nucleotides are TGTGCCAGCAGTTCCCGGGACAAGTTAGCCAAAAACATTCAGTACTTC.

This chain links TRBV18 with TRBJ2-1; 7 bases are a match to TRBD1. This CDR3 is 16 amino acids long. Germline values: CDR1 KGHSH, CDR2 LQKENI. J was trimmed by 5 bases and V by 4 bases; bases with no gene match: 11. Here the CDR3 reads CASSRIPGQRNNEQFF. In nucleotides, the CDR3 is TGTGCCAGCTCACGTATACCGGGACAGAGAAACAATGAGCAGTTCTTC.

The chain employs TRBV7-9 and TRBJ2-1; D may be TRBD2 (6 bases). The CDR3 covers 15 residues. The germline CDR1 and CDR2 sequences are SEHNR and FQNEAQ (reference sequence). Trimming removed 5 bases from V and 8 bases from J, with 19 bases in between. The CDR3: CASSSFRDSHDEQFF. The CDR3 nucleotides are TGTGCCAGCAGCAGCTTCCGGGACTCCCATGATGAGCAGTTCTTC.

This chain connects TRBV3-1 (or the pseudogene TRBV3-2) to TRBJ1-5; D remains unclear. The germline V gene encodes CDR1 LGHDT and CDR2 YNNKEL (reference sequence). The CDR3 totals 13 residues. V lost 2 bases, J lost 2 bases, and 4 bases lay in between. This chain's CDR3 is CASSQLGNQPQHF. Written as DNA, the CDR3 is TGTGCCAGCAGCCAATTGGGCAATCAGCCCCAGCATTTT.

This clone appeared a few times. The J gene is TRBJ1-3, the V gene TRBV5-1; D call uncertain. V was pared by 4 bases and J by 4 bases, with 6 bases between. This CDR3 has 12 amino acids. The germline V gene encodes CDR1 SGHRS and CDR2 YFSETQ. CDR3 DNA sequence: TGCGCCAGCAGCGAGAGCGGAAACACCATATATTTT. Protein product: CASSESGNTIYF.

The sample holds one count of this clone. CDR3 sequence: CASSVSAAPYEQYF. The CDR3 DNA sequence: TGTGCCAGCAGCGTATCGGCGGCCCCCTACGAGCAGTACTTC. J is TRBJ2-7 and V is TRBV9; D is unclear. Trimming removed 1 base at V and 2 bases at J, with 10 bases between. Germline CDR1 SGDLS, CDR2 YYNGEE. The CDR3 has 14 amino acids.

Only a few counts were recorded for this clone. The rearrangement links TRBV10-2 to TRBJ2-1; 9 bases map to TRBD2. The length of the CDR3 is 16 residues. In germline, CDR1 is WSHSY, CDR2 SAAADI. With 2 bases clipped from V and 7 bases from J, the junction kept 9 bases outside the gene matches. The CDR3 nucleotides read TGCGCCAGCAGTGAGCCAAGTAGCGGGAGTGTAAATGAGCAGTTCTTC. Encoded protein: CASSEPSSGSVNEQFF.

This clone counts as medium-sized. The chain combines TRBV11-2 with TRBJ2-7; D is unresolved. Germline lookup yields CDR1 SGHAT and CDR2 FQNNGV. The CDR3 totals 15 residues. Trimming took 0 bases from V and 1 from J, leaving 10 bases between them. CDR3 region: CASSLDIGISYEQYF. DNA for the CDR3: TGTGCCAGCAGCTTAGATATCGGTATTTCCTACGAGCAGTACTTC. Variable domain in full (rest from reference TRBV11-2 and TRBJ2-7): EAGVAQSPRYKIIEKRQSVAFWCNPISGHATLYWYQQILGQGPKLLIQFQNNGVVDDSQLPKDRFSAERLKGVDSTLKIQPAKLEDSAVYLCASSLDIGISYEQYFGPGTRLTVT.

The genes are TRBV9 and TRBJ1-6, with D possibly TRBD1 on 5 matching bases. The germline V gene encodes CDR1 SGDLS and CDR2 YYNGEE. V was cut by 2 bases and J by 0 bases, with 9 bases left in between. The CDR3 contains 16 residues. CDR3 sequence: CASSVRGTSYNSPLHF. The CDR3 coding sequence is TGTGCCAGCAGCGTTAGGGGTACCTCCTATAATTCACCCCTCCACTTT.

As for this clone: Mismatch with germline at one junction end may stem from a read error. V and J are TRBV3-1 (or the pseudogene TRBV3-2) and TRBJ1-1, with a weak D call TRBD1 (5 bases). Germline assignment: CDR1 LGHDT and CDR2 YNNKEL (reference sequence). The CDR3 is made up of 12 amino acids. The CDR3 loop is CASSQSRGAISF. CDR3 DNA: TGTGCCAGCAGCCAGTCCCGGGGCGCGATTTCCTTT.

This sequence joins TRBV18 and TRBJ2-7; D unclear. Per germline, CDR1 KGHSH and CDR2 LQKENI. CDR3 length equals 13 residues. The ends were cut back, 5 bases at V and 4 bases at J, with 12 bases in the middle. In DNA, the CDR3 is TGTGCCAGCTCATCCTCGGGCGCTTACGAGCAGTACTTC. Its translation is CASSSSGAYEQYF.